This T cell receptor beta chain came from a study of radiation and T cells in renal cell carcinoma (dated by TCRdb to 2020 to 2022). The study in broad terms: The samples were drawn from a clinical trial, where primary renal cell carcinomas were treated with 15 Gy of stereotactic body radiation therapy and then removed by nephrectomy 4 weeks afterward. TCR beta sequencing covered fewer than 60 samples in total, comprising around 26 tumors and some 27 peripheral blood samples. In the approximately 53 samples combined, around 3.7 million unique CDR3 nucleotide sequences were found, encoding roughly 2,500,000 unique CDR3 amino acid sequences.

What the research found in general, with its limitations: In blood, the top tumor clonotypes increased from baseline to 2 weeks after radiation and then shrank by 4 weeks, which suggests a temporary expansion of tumor-resident clones. Because pretreatment tumor biopsies were not available, the study could not determine whether clonotypes were already present within the tumor at baseline. Tracking of blood repertoire dynamics stopped at three to five weeks after treatment, with no follow-up past that point. The single-armed trial design could not address effects of radiation dose or scheduling on the TCR repertoire.

The time point label corresponds to: blood 2 weeks post-SBRT. Explained via the paper, the treatment or condition label denotes: 15 Gy SBRT to primary tumor, nephrectomy 4 weeks later. To follow tumor-enriched clonotypes, serial peripheral blood was collected from radiation-treated patients at baseline and at 2 weeks and 4 weeks after SBRT. Every patient's renal cell carcinoma showed clear cell pathology. Genomic DNA for TCR sequencing was prepared using the QIAamp DNA Blood Mini Kit (Qiagen). The analyses included just those samples that passed every quality control check. TCR beta libraries were generated from genomic DNA with the immunoSEQ kit, following the manufacturer's recommendations. Library preparation used a first multiplex PCR with proprietary primers, then a second PCR adding unique barcodes, with bead cleanups after each round. Each sample batch included a kit-provided positive control reaction and a negative control reaction. The final libraries were assessed on an Agilent 4200 TapeStation D1000 ScreenTape, pooled by volume, and quantified by qPCR. Sequencing was performed on an Illumina NextSeq500 using a MidOutput 150-cycle cartridge, with 156 Read1 cycles, 15 Index1 cycles, and the kit custom primers. The pooled library was loaded at 0.75 to 1 pM, and roughly 20% PhiX control was spiked in. In the authors' own workflow: Vendor-processed data were analyzed in R, with a clonotype defined as all T cells sharing the same CDR3 nucleotide sequence. For clone abundance analyses, frequencies were normalized to the 10,000 most abundant clones per sample. Public T cell clones, which averaged fewer than five per sample, were removed prior to analysis. Tumor-enriched and baseline blood-enriched clonotypes were defined by at least a 32-fold difference in abundance between compartments. A beta-binomial differential abundance model was used to identify clonotypes that expanded or contracted between blood time points. The Baroni-Urbani and Buser coefficient was used to measure tumor-blood repertoire similarity, and groups were compared with two-tailed Wilcoxon tests in R. TCRdb carries this immuneACCESS record with in-frame sequences only. Its versions omit some clonotypes, under half of them owing to an unresolved V gene in the studies checked, with the rest unexplained. D and trimming were read from the DNA, whereas the V and J calls and clone size are those reported in that table. Within this sample are more than 150,000 clones, with about 91% of them counted one time only. Jointly, the top ten make up over 10% of the sample.

CDR1 and CDR2, per the germline V gene (reference sequence), are SGHNT and YYREEE. Trimming leaves V shorter by 4 bases and J shorter by 3 bases, with the junction holding 14 bases beyond the gene matches. The cysteine opens and the phenylalanine closes a CDR3 of 17 amino acids. The entry retains the CDR3 DNA only, 51 bases that are in frame from base 1. This clone was counted a single time. Its antigen is unknown. Base-call qualities are not available, and no considerably larger clone is one nucleotide away. The source is a woman in her forties or fifties with renal cell carcinoma. The rearrangement combines TRBV5-4 with TRBJ2-7; TRBD2 agrees with 9 junctional bases. The sequencing used blood, collected from a patient whose treatment included radiotherapy and nephrectomy. The CDR3 sequence is CASSPTPVRTSVYEQYF. The DNA is as follows: TGTGCCAGCAGCCCCACCCCGGTCAGGACTAGCGTCTACGAGCAGTACTTC.